This TCR beta chain derives from a study of human T cells and chemical hapten exposure. TCRdb re-called the RACE reads through MiXCR, storing one row per CDR3 protein. The table shows more than 150,000 distinct CDR3 sequences, with roughly a quarter occurring only once. Noted time point: patch test 3, about 24 weeks after DPC sensitization. Treatment here: therapeutic diphenylcyclopropenone sensitization with weekly scalp DPC. Trimming took off 5 bases at V and 2 bases at J, with 19 bases between the two ends. Per the germline V gene, CDR1 is DFQATT and CDR2 is SNEGSKA (reference sequence). This CDR3 has 15 amino acids.

This specimen consisted of whole blood, obtained in connection with sensitization to the hapten diphenylcyclopropenone (DPC). The sequence derives from a woman in her thirties or forties with alopecia areata. Some clones in this sample may be carry-over from other donors' samples. This chain links TRBV20-1 with TRBJ2-7; D perhaps matches TRBD2 (8 bases). The CDR3 loop is CSARGREGAPYEQYF. CDR3 nucleotide sequence: TGCAGTGCTCGAGGACGGGAGGGGGCTCCCTACGAGCAGTACTTC.